This TCR beta chain was recorded in a study of OX40 agonist ivuxolimab in advanced cancers. Study in general: The treatment was a fully human IgG2 OX40 agonist, ivuxolimab. At approximately 83% male, the cohort had a mean age of 60 years, ranging from about 20 to 90. The eligibility criteria allowed prior anti-PD-1, anti-PD-L1 or anti-CTLA-4 therapy, and roughly 39% had some.

Findings and limits, study-wide: There were, on average, more expanded clones in CD8+ T cells than in CD4+.

The V and J ends lost 7 bases and 6 bases respectively, with 21 bases between them. The V gene's germline CDR1 is SQVTM and CDR2 ANQGSEA. This CDR3 has 14 residues. A note on this clone: Antigen specificity is unknown.

Assay used: immunoSEQ multiplex PCR; TCRdb lists only in-frame clones, some missing. The sample lists some 150,000 clones, 90% to 95% occurring once. Sequences were derived from CD4+ or CD8+ T cells sorted from blood, sampled in a trial of the OX40 agonist ivuxolimab. The J gene is TRBJ1-1, the V gene TRBV29-1, with D possibly being TRBD1 (5 bases). The sequence derives from an adult with an advanced solid tumor such as melanoma, head and neck, liver or kidney cancer. This CDR3 reads CSAGEGPGFPEAFF. The CDR3 nucleotides read TGCAGCGCGGGGGAGGGGCCGGGGTTCCCTGAAGCTTTCTTT.